Included here is one T cell receptor beta chain sequence, with context. The target antigen is unknown. The sample belongs to a study of OX40 agonist ivuxolimab in advanced cancers. Study summary: From about 20 to 79 years was the age range, with a mean of roughly 64 years, and about 78% were male. Overall study results and limits: The authors also found low normalized T-cell clonal expansion in some nonresponders.

Exclusion of a patient followed from autoimmune disease history or systemic immunosuppression. Peripheral blood came from all dose cohorts at three timepoints. Libraries were prepared by immunoSEQ multiplex PCR; TCRdb keeps only in-frame clonotypes and omits some of them. Here the sample spans just under 75,000 clones, around 90% being singletons. Germline CDR1 and CDR2: SGHTA and FQGNSA. V was clipped by 5 bases and J by 7 bases, with 15 bases between them. This CDR3 is 14 amino acids long. The receptor's source is an adult with an advanced solid tumor such as melanoma, head and neck, liver or kidney cancer. The chain joins TRBV7-2 to TRBJ2-1; weak D call: TRBD2 (6 bases). The sample in question was CD4+ or CD8+ T cells sorted from blood, obtained in a trial of the OX40 agonist ivuxolimab. In DNA form, the CDR3 reads TGTGCCAGCAGCCCCAGGCTAGCGCTGAATGAGCAGTTCTTC. This gives the protein CASSPRLALNEQFF.